This entry concerns a single T cell receptor beta chain. The data stem from a study of blood T cell repertoires in COVID-19. Whole-study context: PBMCs, B-cell-depleted T cells, or T cells were the source of the cDNA or gDNA that made up the material.

In the original analysis: Reference gene primer amplification yielded estimated nucleated cell counts. Measured with immunoSEQ multiplex PCR; TCRdb has only the in-frame clones, and not every one. The V and J calls and clone size were taken over from that table, and D and trimming were inferred from the DNA. Of more than 250,000 clones detected, approximately 85% appear once; the ten largest clones hold around 1.5%. Germline V gene sequence: CDR1 MDHEN, CDR2 SYDVKM. The V segment lost 2 bases and the J segment 0 bases; nucleotides outside the gene matches: 8. This CDR3 comprises 17 residues. Sequences were obtained from peripheral blood. V and J are TRBV28 and TRBJ2-7; 9 positions agree with TRBD2. This clonotype was obtained from a woman aged 45-59 years with acute or convalescent COVID-19. The CDR3 region is CASSLPDVGLASYEQYF. CDR3 DNA: TGTGCCAGCAGTTTACCCGATGTGGGACTAGCCTCCTACGAGCAGTACTTC.